This T cell receptor beta chain was found in a study of CD8 T cells in ankylosing spondylitis. General study findings and limits: Certain motif variants had earlier appeared in reactive arthritis synovial fluid and blood. A TCR beta motif of fewer than 10 highly homologous variants seemed to mark ankylosing spondylitis blood. The clones that were linked to disease were reported to be significantly enriched in matched synovial fluid samples from ankylosing spondylitis patients.

Of note for this clonotype: The target antigen is unknown.

TCRdb fed the 5' RACE reads into MiXCR, producing one record per CDR3 protein. The data show more than 600,000 distinct CDR3 sequences, around a fifth seen once. This receptor was obtained from a male donor with ankylosing spondylitis. The specimen was blood, either unsorted or a sorted T cell fraction (not recorded which).

CDR3 nucleotide sequence: TGTGCCAGCAGTCCCCCCAGGGGGCACACCGGGGAGCTGTTTTTT. Translation: CASSPPRGHTGELFF. This chain joins TRBV12-3 or TRBV12-4 and TRBJ2-2, with 8 bases lining up with TRBD1. The CDR3 consists of 15 residues. V shed 5 bases and J 3 bases; nucleotides not matched to a gene: 5.